One and the same sample provided the 14 T cell receptor beta chains below, sequenced in a study of blood T cells in healthy people across ages. Through a sample-barcoded 5' primer and a J-beta primer mix, a second PCR was run for 7 to 11 cycles. TCRdb processed the 5' RACE reads anew with MiXCR; each CDR3 protein has one entry. The sample contains almost 550,000 distinct CDR3 sequences, 24% of which appear only once. This sample was shared with a second study, whose subject was T cells of mothers and their children.

Sequencing used blood. The origin of the receptors is a boy aged 5-17 years in good health.

The chain recombines TRBV5-1 with TRBJ2-5; D remains ambiguous. The J call is in doubt because the DNA end fits TRBJ2-7 better. CDR1 SGHRS and CDR2 YFSETQ come from the germline V gene. The CDR3 extends over 15 amino acids. The CDR3 coding sequence is TGCGCCAGCAGCTTGGTGATCGGCACAGCCTACGAGCAGTACTTC. Translation gives CASSLVIGTAYEQYF.

This chain joins TRBV15 and TRBJ1-5; D unclear. This CDR3 comprises 13 residues. The V gene lost 0 bases and the J gene lost 5 bases, with 5 bases spanning the gap. Per germline, CDR1 LNHNV and CDR2 YYDKDF (reference sequence). The CDR3, as DNA: TGTGCCACCAGCAGAGATTGGGATCAGCCCCAGCATTTT. This encodes CATSRDWDQPQHF.

This clonotype was counted only a few times. The V gene is TRBV6-6, the J gene TRBJ2-1; perhaps TRBD1 as D (6 bases). The CDR3 runs to 16 residues. Trimming stripped 6 bases from V and 0 bases from J, with 15 bases between. Germline V gene data show CDR1 as MNHNY and CDR2 as SVGAGI (reference sequence). CDR3 loop: CASSSTGTYSYNEQFF. The CDR3 DNA follows: TGTGCCAGCAGCTCTACCGGGACATACTCCTACAATGAGCAGTTCTTC.

The chain joins TRBV28 to TRBJ1-2; 7 nucleotides line up with TRBD1. There are 14 residues in the CDR3. Germline V gene sequence: CDR1 MDHEN, CDR2 SYDVKM. J lost 4 bases, V lost 6 bases, and 8 bases had no gene match. Here the CDR3 reads CASSSTGTGYGYTF. As DNA, the CDR3 is TGTGCCAGCAGCTCGACAGGGACCGGCTATGGCTACACCTTC.

Only a few counts were recorded for this clonotype. The chain couples TRBV28 to TRBJ1-3; D is uncertain. V gave up 5 bases and J gave up 4 bases, with 18 bases separating them. CDR1 is MDHEN, CDR2 SYDVKM, per germline. The length of the CDR3 is 16 residues. CDR3 nucleotides: TGTGCCAGCAGTCCCCCCTTTTTGGGTTACGGAAACACCATATATTTT. Translating gives CASSPPFLGYGNTIYF. Complete variable domain (other parts from reference TRBV28 and TRBJ1-3): DVKVTQSSRYLVKRTGEKVFLECVQDMDHENMFWYRQDPGLGLRLIYFSYDVKMKEKGDIPEGYSVSREKKERFSLILESASTNQTSMYLCASSPPFLGYGNTIYFGEGSWLTVV.

This clonotype was counted a single time. V usage is TRBV19 and J usage is TRBJ2-5; TRBD1 agrees at 8 bases. Germline CDR1 LNHDA, CDR2 SQIVND (reference sequence). The CDR3 runs 15 residues. The ends lost 3 bases at V and 2 bases at J; junction bases unmatched: 5. CDR3 nucleotides: TGTGCCAGTAGTATCGGGGACAGGCTTCAAGAGACCCAGTACTTC. This codes for CASSIGDRLQETQYF.

CDR3 DNA sequence: TGTGCCAGCAGCCAAGGGGGACGCGACAATGAGCAGTTCTTC. Its translation: CASSQGGRDNEQFF. This sequence joins TRBV4-2 and TRBJ2-1; perhaps D is TRBD1 or TRBD2 (5 bases each). V was trimmed by 1 base and J by 5 bases, leaving 9 bases between them. This CDR3 comprises 14 residues. Germline assignment: CDR1 LGHNA and CDR2 YNFKEQ.

This chain joins TRBV19 and TRBJ1-3; maybe TRBD1 (6 bases). CDR3 length: 15 residues. In germline, CDR1 is LNHDA, CDR2 SQIVND (reference sequence). The V end lost 8 bases, the J end lost 0 bases, and 14 bases lay between the germline ends. CDR3 protein: CASLSGHLSGNTIYF. CDR3 bases: TGTGCCAGTCTCTCGGGACACCTCTCTGGAAACACCATATATTTT.

This clonotype was seen a few times. The genes are TRBV27 and TRBJ2-1; 11 bases line up with TRBD2. V dropped 5 bases and J dropped 6; count of bases not matched to a gene: 9. Germline-derived CDR1 and CDR2 are MNHEY and SMNVEV (reference sequence). The CDR3 runs to 16 residues. DNA for the CDR3: TGTGCCAGCAGTCTCCTTGTAGCGGGGGGGGGCAATGAGCAGTTCTTC. Protein product: CASSLLVAGGGNEQFF.

This clonotype is a singleton in its sample. V and J are TRBV6-2 or TRBV6-3 and TRBJ2-3; TRBD2 agrees at 7 bases. This CDR3 spans 17 amino acids. After removal of 0 bases from V and 1 base from J, the junction contained 7 bases not matched to a gene. CDR1 and CDR2 from the germline V gene are MNHEY and SVGEGT. As DNA, the CDR3 is TGTGCCAGCAGTTACTCGAAGGGCGGGAGCCGCACAGATACGCAGTATTTT. Amino acids: CASSYSKGGSRTDTQYF.

V and J are TRBV7-2 and TRBJ1-1; maybe TRBD1 (5 bases). Germline-derived CDR1 and CDR2 are SGHTA and FQGNSA. The CDR3 loop spans 18 amino acids. Trimming left V 2 bases short and J 0 bases short, with 19 bases between. CDR3 protein: CASSLSLRGRTVNTEAFF. Here the CDR3 DNA reads TGTGCCAGCAGCTTATCGCTCCGGGGCCGGACGGTGAACACTGAAGCTTTCTTT.

This rearrangement joins TRBV5-1 to TRBJ2-2; 8 nucleotides align to TRBD2. V lost 2 bases to trimming and J lost 7 bases; unmatched junction nucleotides: 7. CDR3 length: 15 amino acids. Germline-derived CDR1 and CDR2 are SGHRS and YFSETQ. CDR3 nucleotide sequence: TGCGCCAGCAGCTTTACCAGCGGGAGTGGCGGGGAGCTGTTTTTT. Amino acid sequence: CASSFTSGSGGELFF.

Worth noting for this clonotype: The junction shows a germline mismatch at one end, possibly a read error. The chain carries TRBV5-1 and TRBJ2-2, with 7 bases identical to TRBD1. This CDR3 is built from 14 residues. Germline CDR1 and CDR2: SGHRS and YFSETQ. Written as DNA, the CDR3 is TGCGCCAGCAGCTCAGGACAGGACACCCGGGAGCTGTTTTTT. Translation gives CASSSGQDTRELFF.

Many counts were recorded for this clonotype. The gene calls are TRBV6-5 and TRBJ2-7; no definite D call. In germline, CDR1 is MNHEY, CDR2 SVGAGI. The CDR3 runs 13 residues. Between the trimmed V and J ends, which lost 6 bases and 0 bases, there was a span of 9 bases. This chain's CDR3 is CASRPTDSYEQYF. CDR3 nucleotide sequence: TGTGCCAGCAGACCGACGGACTCCTACGAGCAGTACTTC.